This T cell receptor beta chain was captured in a study of regulatory T cells in long-lasting Graves disease. CDR1 GTSNPN and CDR2 SVGIG come from the germline V gene (reference sequence). J lost 5 bases, V lost 8 bases, and 6 bases had no gene match. CDR3 length: 12 residues. Time point indicated: newly diagnosed GD, antithyroid drugs for less than 3 months. Generation of the TCR library employed RNA extracted from PBMCs. General study results and limits: With 2,500 to 3,000 shared public clonotypes, persistent patients exceeded new patients, who shared around 970.

Arm-PCR of CDR3 regions and iRepertoire HTBI primers were the basis on which TCR beta libraries were built. TCRdb redid the calling of the multiplex PCR reads with MiXCR, one entry per CDR3 protein. The table records about 520,000 distinct CDR3 sequences, around 12% of them present only once. Comments on this clonotype: Its antigen is unknown.

This same sample was also part of a study on T cells in Graves' hyperthyroidism and ophthalmopathy.

Specimen: peripheral blood mononuclear cells (PBMCs), collected at new diagnosis, from a patient treated with antithyroid drugs. This sequence joins TRBV30 and TRBJ2-4, with TRBD1 matching 7 bases. The receptor was isolated from a young woman with Graves disease. The CDR3 here is CARAGTENIQYF. The CDR3 DNA reads as TGTGCCCGGGCCGGGACAGAAAACATTCAGTACTTC.